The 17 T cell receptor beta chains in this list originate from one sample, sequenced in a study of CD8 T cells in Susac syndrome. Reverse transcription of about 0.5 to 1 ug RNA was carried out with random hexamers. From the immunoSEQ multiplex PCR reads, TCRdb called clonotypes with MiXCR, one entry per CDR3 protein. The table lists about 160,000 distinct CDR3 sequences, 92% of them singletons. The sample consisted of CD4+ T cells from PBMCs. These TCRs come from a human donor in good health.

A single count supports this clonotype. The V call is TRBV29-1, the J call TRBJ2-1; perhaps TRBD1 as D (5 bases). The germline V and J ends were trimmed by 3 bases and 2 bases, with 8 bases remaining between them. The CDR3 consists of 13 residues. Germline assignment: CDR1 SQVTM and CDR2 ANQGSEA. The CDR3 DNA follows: TGCAGCGTTGATAGGGGTCCCTACAATGAGCAGTTCTTC. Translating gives CSVDRGPYNEQFF.

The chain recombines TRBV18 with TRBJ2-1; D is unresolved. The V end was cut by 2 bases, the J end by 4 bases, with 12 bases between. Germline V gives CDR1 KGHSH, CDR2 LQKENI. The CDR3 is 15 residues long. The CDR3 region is CASSPSDRLYNEQFF. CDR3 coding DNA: TGTGCCAGCTCACCATCGGACCGTCTATACAATGAGCAGTTCTTC.

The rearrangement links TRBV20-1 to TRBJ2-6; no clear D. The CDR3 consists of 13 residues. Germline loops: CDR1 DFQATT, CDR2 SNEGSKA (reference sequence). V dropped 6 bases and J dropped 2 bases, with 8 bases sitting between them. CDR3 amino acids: CSAGPAGANVLTF. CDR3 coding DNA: TGCAGTGCGGGCCCCGCTGGGGCCAACGTCCTGACTTTC.

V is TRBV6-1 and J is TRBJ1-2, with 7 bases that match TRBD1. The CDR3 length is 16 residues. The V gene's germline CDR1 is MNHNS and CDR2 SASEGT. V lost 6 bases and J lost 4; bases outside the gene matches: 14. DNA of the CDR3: TGTGCCAGCAGCCGGACAGGTGCCCTCCGTGGCTATGGCTACACCTTC. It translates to CASSRTGALRGYGYTF.

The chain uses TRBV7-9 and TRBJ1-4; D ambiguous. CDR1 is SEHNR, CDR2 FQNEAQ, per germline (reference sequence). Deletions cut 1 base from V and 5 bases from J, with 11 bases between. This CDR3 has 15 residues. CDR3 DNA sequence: TGTGCCAGCAGCTTAGGCGGCAGCCTCAATGAAAAACTGTTTTTT. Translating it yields CASSLGGSLNEKLFF.

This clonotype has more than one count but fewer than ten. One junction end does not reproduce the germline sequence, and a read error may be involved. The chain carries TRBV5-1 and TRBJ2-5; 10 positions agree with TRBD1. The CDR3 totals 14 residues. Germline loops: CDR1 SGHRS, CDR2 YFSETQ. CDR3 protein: CASSLGTGAETQYF. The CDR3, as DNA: TGTGCCAGCAGCTTGGGGACAGGGGCCGAGACCCAGTACTTC.

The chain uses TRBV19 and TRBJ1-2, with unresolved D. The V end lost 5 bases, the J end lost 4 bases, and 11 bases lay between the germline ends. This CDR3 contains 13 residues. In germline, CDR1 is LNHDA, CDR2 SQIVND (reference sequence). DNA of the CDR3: TGTGCCAGTAGTCCCCGACGGGTCTATGGCTACACCTTC. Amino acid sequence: CASSPRRVYGYTF.

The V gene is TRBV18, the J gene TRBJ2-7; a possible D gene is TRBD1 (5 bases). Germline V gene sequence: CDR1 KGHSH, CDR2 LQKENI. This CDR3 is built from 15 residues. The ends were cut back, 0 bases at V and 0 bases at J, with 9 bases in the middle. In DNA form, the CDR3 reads TGTGCCAGCTCACCACCGGGCAGGGTCTCCTACGAGCAGTACTTC. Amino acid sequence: CASSPPGRVSYEQYF.

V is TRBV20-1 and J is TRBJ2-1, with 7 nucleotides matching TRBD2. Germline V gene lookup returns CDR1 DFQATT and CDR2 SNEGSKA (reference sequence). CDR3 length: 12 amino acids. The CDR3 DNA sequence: TGCAGCGCTTGGGGGGAGGGCAATGAGCAGTTCTTC. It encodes CSAWGEGNEQFF.

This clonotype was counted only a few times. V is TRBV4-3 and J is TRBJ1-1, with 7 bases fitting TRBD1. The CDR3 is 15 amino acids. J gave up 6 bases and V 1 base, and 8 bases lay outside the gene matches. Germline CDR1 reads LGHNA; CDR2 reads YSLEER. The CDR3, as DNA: TGCGCCAGCAGCCAAGCACAGGGGTGGGCCTCTGAAGCTTTCTTT. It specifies CASSQAQGWASEAFF.

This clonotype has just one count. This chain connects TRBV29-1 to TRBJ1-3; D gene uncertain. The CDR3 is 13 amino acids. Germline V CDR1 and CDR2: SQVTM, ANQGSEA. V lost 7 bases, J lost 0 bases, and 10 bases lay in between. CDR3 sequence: CSGSPNSGNTIYF. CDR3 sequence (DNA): TGCAGCGGGAGTCCCAACTCTGGAAACACCATATATTTT.

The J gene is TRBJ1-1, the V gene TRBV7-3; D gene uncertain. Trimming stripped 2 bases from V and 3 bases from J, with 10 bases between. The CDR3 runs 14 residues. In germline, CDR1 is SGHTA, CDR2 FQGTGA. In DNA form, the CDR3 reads TGTGCCAGCAGCTTACTGGGGAAGGACACTGAAGCTTTCTTT. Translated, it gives CASSLLGKDTEAFF.

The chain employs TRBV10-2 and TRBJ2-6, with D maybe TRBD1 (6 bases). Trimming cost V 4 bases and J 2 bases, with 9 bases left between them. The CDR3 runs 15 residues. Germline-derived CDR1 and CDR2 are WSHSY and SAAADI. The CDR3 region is CASSGNRAGANVLTF. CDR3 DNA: TGCGCCAGCAGTGGGAACAGGGCTGGGGCCAACGTCCTGACTTTC.

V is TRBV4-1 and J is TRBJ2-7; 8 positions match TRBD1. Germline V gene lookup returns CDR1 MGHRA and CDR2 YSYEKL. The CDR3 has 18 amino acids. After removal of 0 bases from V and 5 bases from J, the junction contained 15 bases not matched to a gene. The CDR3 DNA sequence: TGCGCCAGCAGCCAAGATTCAGGTACTCTACAGGGGGACGACGAGCAGTACTTC. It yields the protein CASSQDSGTLQGDDEQYF.

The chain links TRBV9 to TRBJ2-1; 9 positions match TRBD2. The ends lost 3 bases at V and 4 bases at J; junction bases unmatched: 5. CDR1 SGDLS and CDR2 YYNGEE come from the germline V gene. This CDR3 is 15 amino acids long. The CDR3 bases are TGTGCCAGCAGCGGCGGGGGGGCCCAGTACAATGAGCAGTTCTTC. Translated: CASSGGGAQYNEQFF.

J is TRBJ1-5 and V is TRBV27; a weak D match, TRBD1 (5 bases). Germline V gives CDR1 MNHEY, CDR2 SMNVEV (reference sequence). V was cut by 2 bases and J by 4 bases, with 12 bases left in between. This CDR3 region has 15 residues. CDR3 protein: CASSLRQGGNQPQHF. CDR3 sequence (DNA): TGTGCCAGCAGTTTAAGGCAGGGCGGTAATCAGCCCCAGCATTTT.

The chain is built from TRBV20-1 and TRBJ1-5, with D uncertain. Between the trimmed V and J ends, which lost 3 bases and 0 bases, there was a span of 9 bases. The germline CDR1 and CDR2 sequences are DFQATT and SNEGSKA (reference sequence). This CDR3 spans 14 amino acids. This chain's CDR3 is CSASSRNSNQPQHF. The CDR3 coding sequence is TGCAGTGCTAGCTCCCGGAATAGCAATCAGCCCCAGCATTTT.